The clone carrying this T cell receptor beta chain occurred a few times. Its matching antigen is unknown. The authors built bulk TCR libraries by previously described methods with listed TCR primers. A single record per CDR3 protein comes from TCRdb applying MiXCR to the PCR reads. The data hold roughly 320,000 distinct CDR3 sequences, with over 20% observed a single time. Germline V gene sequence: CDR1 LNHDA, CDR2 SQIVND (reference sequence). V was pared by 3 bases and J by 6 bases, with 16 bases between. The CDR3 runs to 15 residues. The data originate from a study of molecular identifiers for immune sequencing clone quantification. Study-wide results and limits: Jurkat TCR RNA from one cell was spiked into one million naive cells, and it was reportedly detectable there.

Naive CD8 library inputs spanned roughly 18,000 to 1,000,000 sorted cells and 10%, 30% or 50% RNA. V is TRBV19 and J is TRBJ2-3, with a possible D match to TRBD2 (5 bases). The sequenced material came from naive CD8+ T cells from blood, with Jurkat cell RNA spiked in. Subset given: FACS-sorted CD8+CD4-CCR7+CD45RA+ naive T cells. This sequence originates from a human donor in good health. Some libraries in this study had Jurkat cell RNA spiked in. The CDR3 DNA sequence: TGTGCCAGTAGTATCTTAGTGACCGGGATGGATACGCAGTATTTT. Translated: CASSILVTGMDTQYF. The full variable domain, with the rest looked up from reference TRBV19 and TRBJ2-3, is DGGITQSPKYLFRKEGQNVTLSCEQNLNHDAMYWYRQDPGQGLRLIYYSQIVNDFQKGDIAEGYSVSREKKESFPLTVTSAQKNPTAFYLCASSILVTGMDTQYFGPGTRLTVL.